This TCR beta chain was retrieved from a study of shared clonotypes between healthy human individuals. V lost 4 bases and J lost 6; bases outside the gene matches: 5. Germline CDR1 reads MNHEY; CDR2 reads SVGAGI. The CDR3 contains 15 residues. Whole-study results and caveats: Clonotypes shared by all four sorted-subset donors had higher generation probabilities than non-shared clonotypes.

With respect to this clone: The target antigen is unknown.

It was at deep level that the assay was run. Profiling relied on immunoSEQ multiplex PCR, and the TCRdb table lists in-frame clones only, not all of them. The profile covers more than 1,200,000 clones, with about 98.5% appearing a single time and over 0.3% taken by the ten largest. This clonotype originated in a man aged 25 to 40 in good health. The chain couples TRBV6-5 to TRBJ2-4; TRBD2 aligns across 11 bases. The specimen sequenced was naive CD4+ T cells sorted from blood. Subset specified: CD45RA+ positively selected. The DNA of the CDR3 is TGTGCCAGCAGTTCAGCGACTAGCGGGATAAACATTCAGTACTTC. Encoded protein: CASSSATSGINIQYF.